This note documents a single TCR beta chain sequence. The data were taken from a study of cytomegalovirus exposure and HLA in healthy donors. Turning to the study itself: Membership in the Caucasian-associated ancestry cluster was found for 81% of a few hundred genotyped donors.

PCR was performed using 60 Vbeta and 13 Jbeta primers. Repertoires were generated with immunoSEQ multiplex PCR, while TCRdb's copy carries only in-frame clones and drops some. There are 80,000 or so clones in the sample; 60% to 70% occur only once, and more than 5% lies in the top ten. Donors in the study were healthy people who gave bone marrow. This receptor was taken from a man under 40 in good health and CMV-seropositive. The specimen sequenced was PBMCs.

CDR3 in amino acids: CAWRGSQGSPLHF. CDR3 sequence (DNA): TGTGCCTGGAGGGGCAGTCAAGGTTCACCCCTCCACTTT. The genes are TRBV30 and TRBJ1-6; D gene uncertain. Germline CDR1 and CDR2: GTSNPN and SVGIG (reference sequence). The CDR3 is made up of 13 amino acids. The V and J ends lost 3 bases and 9 bases respectively, with 12 bases between them.